This TCR beta chain was sequenced for a study of identifying expanded T cells in peripheral blood. About this clone itself: Its specificity is unknown.

Healthy donors had no documented immune events, such as infections, while sampled. Overall study findings and caveats: About 1.3 clones differed between technical replicates, versus around 15 and 18 over time.

The CDR3 extends over 15 amino acids. The germline V and J ends were trimmed by 2 bases and 5 bases, with 15 bases remaining between them. Germline V gene data show CDR1 as MNHEY and CDR2 as SVGAGI. Here immunoSEQ multiplex PCR was the method, and the copy in TCRdb shows in-frame clones only, minus some. The data hold about 85,000 clones, with around nine tenths observed a single time. The clonotype comes from a person aged 18-70 years in good health. This chain connects TRBV6-5 to TRBJ1-2; D is undetermined. Sequencing was done on a sample of blood. Here the CDR3 DNA reads TGTGCCAGCAGTTACGTGCCTCCTAGAGGGTATGGCTACACCTTC. Translation: CASSYVPPRGYGYTF.